The next 14 T cell receptor beta chains were all read from a single sample in a study of shared clonotypes between healthy human individuals. Sequencing used immunoSEQ multiplex PCR; TCRdb keeps in-frame clones, though not all of them. The sample consists of about 680,000 clones, about 91% of them appearing once. CD45RO-negative cells were positively selected for CCR7, leaving out terminally differentiated effector memory CD45RA+ cells. Sequencing input: naive CD8+ T cells sorted from blood. The receptors derive from a man between 25 and 39 years old in good health.

V gene TRBV28 combines with J gene TRBJ2-1, with 10 bases lining up with TRBD2. The germline gives CDR1 MDHEN, CDR2 SYDVKM. Trimming cost V 6 bases and J 6 bases; bases outside gene matches: 8. The CDR3 spans 15 residues. The CDR3 DNA sequence: TGTGCCAGCAGGATAGCGGGAGGCCAGCGCAATGAGCAGTTCTTC. Translation gives CASRIAGGQRNEQFF.

This chain uses TRBV15 with TRBJ2-7; weak D call: TRBD1 (6 bases). Germline CDR1 is LNHNV and CDR2 is YYDKDF (reference sequence). This CDR3 has 15 amino acids. V dropped 1 base and J dropped 1 base, with 11 bases sitting between them. CDR3 residues: CATSRVGDRSYEQYF. Written as DNA, the CDR3 is TGTGCCACCAGCAGAGTCGGCGACAGGTCCTACGAGCAGTACTTC.

The chain is built from TRBV29-1 and TRBJ2-1; the match to TRBD2 covers 10 bases. This CDR3 is built from 13 residues. V lost 4 bases to trimming and J lost 5 bases; unmatched junction nucleotides: 2. CDR1 is SQVTM, CDR2 ANQGSEA, per germline. CDR3 in amino acids: CSVGLAGHNEQFF. CDR3 DNA: TGCAGCGTTGGACTAGCGGGCCACAATGAGCAGTTCTTC.

This chain uses TRBV4-1 with TRBJ1-1, with unresolved D. The CDR3 has 12 residues. The germline V and J ends were trimmed by 4 bases and 4 bases, with 7 bases remaining between them. From germline, CDR1 is MGHRA and CDR2 YSYEKL. As DNA, the CDR3 is TGCGCCAGCAGCCCCATGGGCACTGAAGCTTTCTTT. It yields the protein CASSPMGTEAFF.

This clone was found once. This sequence joins TRBV25-1 and TRBJ2-3; no reliable D call. CDR1 is MGHDK and CDR2 is SYGVNS in the germline V gene. V was clipped by 8 bases and J by 5 bases, with 5 bases between them. This CDR3 comprises 10 residues. The CDR3 loop is CASQRDTQYF. As DNA, the CDR3 is TGTGCCAGCCAGAGAGATACGCAGTATTTT.

This clone was observed once. This chain uses TRBV7-9 with TRBJ2-7, with D maybe TRBD1 (5 bases). Germline assignment: CDR1 SEHNR and CDR2 FQNEAQ (reference sequence). The CDR3 totals 15 residues. With 1 base removed from V and 4 bases from J, the gap between germline ends came to 14 bases. The CDR3 region is CASSLEGVVRYEQYF. The CDR3 nucleotides read TGTGCCAGCAGCTTAGAAGGGGTAGTGAGGTACGAGCAGTACTTC.

The chain has TRBV11-3 and TRBJ2-1; TRBD2 aligns across 9 bases. The CDR3 is 17 residues long. The ends lost 5 bases at V and 0 bases at J; junction bases unmatched: 8. Germline assignment: CDR1 SGHNT and CDR2 YENEEA. The DNA for the CDR3 is TGTGCCAGCAGCGGAGCAAGTAGCGGGAGCTCCTACAATGAGCAGTTCTTC. This encodes CASSGASSGSSYNEQFF.

This chain uses TRBV28 with TRBJ2-7; 11 bases map to TRBD2. Per the germline V gene, CDR1 is MDHEN and CDR2 is SYDVKM. Trimming took 8 bases from V and 5 from J; bases not matched to a gene: 11. The CDR3 has 15 residues. CDR3 bases: TGTGCCAGCGCAGCGTATAGCGGGAGGGCCGACGAGCAGTACTTC. Its translation: CASAAYSGRADEQYF.

The chain combines TRBV2 with TRBJ1-4; tentative D call: TRBD1 (6 bases). Germline V gene data show CDR1 as SNHLY and CDR2 as FYNNEI. Trimming left V 6 bases short and J 10 bases short, with 18 bases between. The CDR3 runs 14 residues. CDR3 residues: CASRIGDIGGKLFF. The CDR3 nucleotides read TGTGCCAGCAGGATCGGGGACATAGGAGGAAAACTGTTTTTT.

The chain recombines TRBV10-2 with TRBJ2-7, with D possibly being TRBD2 (6 bases). The CDR3 extends over 14 amino acids. Looked up from germline, CDR1 is WSHSY and CDR2 is SAAADI. V shed 5 bases and J shed 1 base, with 12 bases lying between them. The CDR3 loop is CASSSTGTSYEQYF. CDR3 nucleotide sequence: TGCGCCAGCAGTTCTACCGGGACTTCCTACGAGCAGTACTTC.

This chain uses TRBV27 with TRBJ2-2; 8 bases fit TRBD1. This CDR3 spans 14 amino acids. The J segment lost 5 bases and the V segment lost 6 bases, leaving 5 bases of the junction unmatched. The germline V gene has CDR1 MNHEY and CDR2 SMNVEV (reference sequence). The CDR3 loop is CASSYDRGTGELFF. In DNA form, the CDR3 reads TGTGCCAGCAGCTACGACAGGGGTACCGGGGAGCTGTTTTTT.

The gene calls are TRBV11-3 and TRBJ2-2, with 8 bases aligning to TRBD1. J was trimmed by 6 bases and V by 4 bases; bases with no gene match: 7. CDR1 and CDR2 (germline): SGHNT, YENEEA. This CDR3 has 15 residues. CDR3 sequence: CASSSRDRRPGELFF. CDR3 DNA: TGTGCCAGCAGCTCCCGGGACAGGCGGCCCGGGGAGCTGTTTTTT.

V gene TRBV7-3 combines with J gene TRBJ1-5, with 9 bases lining up with TRBD1. With V trimmed by 4 bases and J by 1 base, 5 bases remained unmatched. The V gene's germline CDR1 is SGHTA and CDR2 FQGTGA. This CDR3 contains 16 residues. This CDR3 is CASSYKQGASNQPQHF. In DNA, the CDR3 is TGTGCCAGCAGCTACAAACAGGGGGCAAGCAATCAGCCCCAGCATTTT.

V and J are TRBV4-1 and TRBJ2-1; D is uncertain. The CDR3 spans 16 residues. The V end lost 3 bases, the J end lost 0 bases, and 12 bases lay between the germline ends. The V gene's germline CDR1 is MGHRA and CDR2 YSYEKL. The CDR3 sequence: CASSQVYPSSYNEQFF. CDR3 DNA: TGCGCCAGCAGCCAGGTCTATCCCAGCTCCTACAATGAGCAGTTCTTC.